This T cell receptor (beta chain) was obtained from a study of response to subunit inactivated influenza vaccine. The CDR3 has 17 amino acids. Trimming cost V 6 bases and J 2 bases; bases outside gene matches: 6. Per germline, CDR1 SGHTA and CDR2 FQGNSA. TCRdb passed the RT-PCR reads through MiXCR, listing each CDR3 protein once. This sample has hundreds of thousands of distinct CDR3 sequences, with 10% to 12% found just once. The same specimen was also included in a second study, on T cells expressing NK-cell markers. That paper adds: Libraries used 5'RACE template switching adding universal primer site and UMIs. Sorted CD3+CD56-NKG2C+, CD3+CD56+NKG2C+ and CD3+CD56+NKG2C- T cells supplied the TCR beta repertoires. Most of the eight sequenced donors tested HCMV-seropositive; one tested seronegative. CD8+ T cells in 5 to 7 donors included dominant NKG2C+ clonotypes at roughly 1.0-7.0%. Whether expanded NKG2C+ T cell clones were HCMV specific stayed uncertain.

The starting material was PBMCs from blood, obtained on the day of vaccination. The source of this sequence is a man aged 50 to 60 who received an inactivated influenza vaccine. The V gene is TRBV7-2, the J gene TRBJ2-2; 13 positions agree with TRBD2. CDR3: CASRLTSGRTNTGELFF. The CDR3 coding sequence is TGTGCCAGCAGACTGACTAGCGGGAGGACTAACACCGGGGAGCTGTTTTTT.